This TCR beta chain was identified during a study of regulatory T cells in long-lasting Graves disease. Notes on the study in general: Authors noted too few samples as a limitation. Public clonotype sharing was higher in persistent than newly diagnosed patients.

Building the TCR beta libraries relied on iRepertoire HTBI primers, and CDR3 regions underwent Arm-PCR. In the original workflow: Across the samples, identification revealed approximately 66 TRBV and 13 to 15 TRBJ segments. One entry per CDR3 protein results from TCRdb running MiXCR on the multiplex PCR reads. The V and J calls were not made by the authors but by TCRdb's processing. The sample includes about 470,000 distinct CDR3 sequences, roughly 21% of them seen just once. This clonotype has a handful of counts. Its antigen is currently unknown. As to time point: persistent/refractory GD, antithyroid drugs over 5 years with positive TRAb. The TCR library was made from RNA that had been extracted from PBMCs in TRIzol. Patients came through an endocrinology department, and that department was in Xi'an, China. The germline CDR1 and CDR2 sequences are SGDLS and YYNGEE. The CDR3 is 16 amino acids. V lost 3 bases and J lost 7; bases outside the gene matches: 8.

The chain has TRBV9 and TRBJ1-4, with 11 nucleotides matching TRBD1. The sequence came from a female donor with Graves disease. The sample consisted of peripheral blood mononuclear cells (PBMCs), taken when the disease was refractory, from a patient treated with antithyroid drugs. In nucleotides, the CDR3 is TGTGCCAGCAGCGCCTCGGACAGGGGGCTTTCTGAAAAACTGTTTTTT. Amino acid sequence: CASSASDRGLSEKLFF. Full variable domain (rest looked up from reference TRBV9 and TRBJ1-4): DSGVTQTPKHLITATGQRVTLRCSPRSGDLSVYWYQQSLDQGLQFLIQYYNGEERAKGNILERFSAQQFPDLHSELNLSSLELGDSALYFCASSASDRGLSEKLFFGSGTQLSVL.